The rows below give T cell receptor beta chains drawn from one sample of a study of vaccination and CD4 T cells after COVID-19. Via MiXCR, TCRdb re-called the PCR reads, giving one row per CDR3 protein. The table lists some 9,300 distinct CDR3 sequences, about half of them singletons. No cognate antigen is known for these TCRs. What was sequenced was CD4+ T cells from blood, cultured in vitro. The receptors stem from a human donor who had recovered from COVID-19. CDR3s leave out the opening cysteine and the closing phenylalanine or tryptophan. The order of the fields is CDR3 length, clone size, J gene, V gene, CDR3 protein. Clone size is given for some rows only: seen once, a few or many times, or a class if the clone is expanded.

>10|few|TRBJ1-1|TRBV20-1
SALQGDTEAF
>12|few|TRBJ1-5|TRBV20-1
SAKRTGANQPQH
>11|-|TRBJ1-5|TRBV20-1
SARQVSNQPQH
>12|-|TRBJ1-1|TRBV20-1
SARVSDGVGEAF
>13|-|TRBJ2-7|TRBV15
ATSRDLAGGLEQY
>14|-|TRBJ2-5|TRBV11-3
ASAGQGAMNQETQY
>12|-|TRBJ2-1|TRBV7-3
ASSLVQGSNEQF
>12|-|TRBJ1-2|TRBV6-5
ASSSGPAPYGYT
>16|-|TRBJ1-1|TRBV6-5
ASSYSRSRAGLNTEAF
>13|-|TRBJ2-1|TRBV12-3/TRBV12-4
ASSVRATGGNEQF
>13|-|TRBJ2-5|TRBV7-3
ASSLGGGRGETQY
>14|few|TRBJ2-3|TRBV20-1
SASLRAGGQSDTQY
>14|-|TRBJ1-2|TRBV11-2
ASSLGPQGANYGYT
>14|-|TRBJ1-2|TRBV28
ASSPGGGHPAGGYT
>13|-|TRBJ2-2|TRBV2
ASSESWVDTGELF
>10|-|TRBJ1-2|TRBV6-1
ASREVDYGYT
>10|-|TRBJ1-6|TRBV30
AWSSGNSPLH
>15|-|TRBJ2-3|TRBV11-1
ASSPTWGGSSTDTQY
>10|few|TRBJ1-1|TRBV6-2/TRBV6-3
ASKGENTEAF
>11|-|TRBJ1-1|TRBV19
ASSILSGGEAF
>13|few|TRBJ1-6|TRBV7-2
ASSFLYEGNSPLH
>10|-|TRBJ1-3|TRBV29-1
SVSPQENTIY
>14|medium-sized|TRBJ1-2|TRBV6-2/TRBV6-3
ASRGTGRLRERGYT
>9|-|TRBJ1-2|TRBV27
ASGSGVRYT
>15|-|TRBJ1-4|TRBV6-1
ASRRRGLVSTNEKLF
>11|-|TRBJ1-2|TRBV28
ASISQGAAGYT
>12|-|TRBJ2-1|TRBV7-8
ASSARRERGEQF
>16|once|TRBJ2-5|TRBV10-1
ATHFPGRTLSYQETQY
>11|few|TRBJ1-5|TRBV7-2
ASSLSTLQPQH
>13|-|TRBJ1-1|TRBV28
ASKGLVGMNTEAF
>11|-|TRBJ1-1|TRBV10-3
AISVGSYTEAF
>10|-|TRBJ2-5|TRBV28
ASSLEFETQY
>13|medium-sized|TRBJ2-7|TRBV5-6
ASSSLRSGSYEQY
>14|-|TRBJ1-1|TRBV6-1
ASSEVAGTMNTEAF
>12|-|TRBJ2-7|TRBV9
ASSPNRNLYEQY
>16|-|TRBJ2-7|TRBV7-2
ASSARRAGVGTGKERY
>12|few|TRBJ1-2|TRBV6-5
ASSYPTGGYGYT
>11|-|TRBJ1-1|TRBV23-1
ASSQICNTEAF
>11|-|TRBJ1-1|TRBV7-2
ASSAGRNTEAF
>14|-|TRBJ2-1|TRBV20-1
SARTSGVTFRNEQF
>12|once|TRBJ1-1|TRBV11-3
ASSYRQGYTEAF